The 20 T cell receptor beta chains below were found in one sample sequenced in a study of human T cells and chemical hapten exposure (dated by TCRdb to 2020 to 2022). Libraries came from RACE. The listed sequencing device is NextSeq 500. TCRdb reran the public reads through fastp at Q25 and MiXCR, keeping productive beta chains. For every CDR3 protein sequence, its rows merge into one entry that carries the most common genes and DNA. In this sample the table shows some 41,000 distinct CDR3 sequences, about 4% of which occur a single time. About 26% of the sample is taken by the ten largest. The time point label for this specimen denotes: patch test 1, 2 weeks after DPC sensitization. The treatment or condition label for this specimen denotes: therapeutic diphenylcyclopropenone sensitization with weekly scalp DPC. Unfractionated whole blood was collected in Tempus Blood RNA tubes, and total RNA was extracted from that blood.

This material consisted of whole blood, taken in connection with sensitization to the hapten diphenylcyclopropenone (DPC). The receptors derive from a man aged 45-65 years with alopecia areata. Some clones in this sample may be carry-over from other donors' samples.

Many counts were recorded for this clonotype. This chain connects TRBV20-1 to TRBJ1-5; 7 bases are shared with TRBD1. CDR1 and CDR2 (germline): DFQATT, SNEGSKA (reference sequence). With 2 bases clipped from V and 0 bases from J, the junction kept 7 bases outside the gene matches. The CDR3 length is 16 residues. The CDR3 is CSARRQGQNSNQPQHF. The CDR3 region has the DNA TGCAGTGCTAGACGACAGGGCCAGAATAGCAATCAGCCCCAGCATTTT.

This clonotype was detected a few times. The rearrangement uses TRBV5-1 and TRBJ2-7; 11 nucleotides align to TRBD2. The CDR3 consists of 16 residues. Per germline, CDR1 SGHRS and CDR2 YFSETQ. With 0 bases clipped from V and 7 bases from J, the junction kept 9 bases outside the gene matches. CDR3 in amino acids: CASSLELLAGVAEQYF. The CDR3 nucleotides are TGCGCCAGCAGCTTGGAGTTACTAGCGGGAGTAGCTGAGCAGTACTTC.

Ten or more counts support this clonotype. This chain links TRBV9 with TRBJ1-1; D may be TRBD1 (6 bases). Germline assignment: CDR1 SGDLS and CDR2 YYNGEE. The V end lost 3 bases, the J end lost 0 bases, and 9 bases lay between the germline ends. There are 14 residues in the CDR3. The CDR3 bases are TGTGCCAGCAGCGGGACAGAAATGAACACTGAAGCTTTCTTT. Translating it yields CASSGTEMNTEAFF.

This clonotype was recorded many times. CDR3 sequence: CASATGAGNTEAFF. CDR3 nucleotides: TGCGCCAGCGCCACCGGTGCGGGGAACACTGAAGCTTTCTTT. The chain couples TRBV5-1 to TRBJ1-1; unclear D gene. V was cut by 7 bases and J by 1 base, with 14 bases left in between. The CDR3 runs 14 residues. Germline CDR1 reads SGHRS; CDR2 reads YFSETQ.

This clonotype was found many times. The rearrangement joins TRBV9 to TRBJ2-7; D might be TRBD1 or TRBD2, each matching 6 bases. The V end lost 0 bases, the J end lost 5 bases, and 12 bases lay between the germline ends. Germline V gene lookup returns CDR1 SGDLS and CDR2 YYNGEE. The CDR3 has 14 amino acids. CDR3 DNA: TGTGCCAGCAGCGTAGGGGGGGCGACGGACGAGCAGTACTTC. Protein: CASSVGGATDEQYF.

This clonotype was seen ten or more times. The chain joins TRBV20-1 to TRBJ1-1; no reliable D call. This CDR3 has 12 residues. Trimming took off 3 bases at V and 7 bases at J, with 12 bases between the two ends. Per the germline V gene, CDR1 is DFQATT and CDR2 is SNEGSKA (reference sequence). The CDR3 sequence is CSASRTSGEAFF. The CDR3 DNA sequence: TGCAGTGCTAGTCGAACAAGCGGTGAAGCTTTCTTT.

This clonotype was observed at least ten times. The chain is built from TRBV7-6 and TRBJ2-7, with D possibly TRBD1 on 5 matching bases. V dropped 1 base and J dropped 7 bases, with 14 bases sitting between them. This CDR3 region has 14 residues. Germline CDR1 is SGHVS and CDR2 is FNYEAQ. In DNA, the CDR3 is TGTGCCAGCAGCTTAGTGACAGCCTCTGGGGAGCAGTACTTC. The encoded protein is CASSLVTASGEQYF.

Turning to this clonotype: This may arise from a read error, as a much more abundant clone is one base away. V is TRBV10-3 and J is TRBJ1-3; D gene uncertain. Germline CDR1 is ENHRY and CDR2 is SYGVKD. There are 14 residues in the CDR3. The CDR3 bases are TGTGCCATCAGTGACTCTATCTCTGGAAACATCATATATTTT. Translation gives CAISDSISGNIIYF.

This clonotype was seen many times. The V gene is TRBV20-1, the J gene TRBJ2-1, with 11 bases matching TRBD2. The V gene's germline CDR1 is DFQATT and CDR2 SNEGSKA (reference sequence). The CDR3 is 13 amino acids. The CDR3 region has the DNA TGCAGCCCGAGACTAGCGGGAACGGGTGAGCAGTTCTTC. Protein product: CSPRLAGTGEQFF.

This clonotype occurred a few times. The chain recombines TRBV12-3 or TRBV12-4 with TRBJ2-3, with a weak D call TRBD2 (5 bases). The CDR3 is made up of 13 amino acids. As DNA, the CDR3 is TGTGCGTCGCTGGCGGGCGATTCAGATACGCAGTATTTT. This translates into CASLAGDSDTQYF.

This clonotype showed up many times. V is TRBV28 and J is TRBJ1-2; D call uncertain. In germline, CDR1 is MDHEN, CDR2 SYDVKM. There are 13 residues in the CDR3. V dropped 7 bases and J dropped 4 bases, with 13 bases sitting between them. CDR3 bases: TGTGCCAGCAACTTAGGGCGATTCTATGGCTACACCTTC. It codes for CASNLGRFYGYTF.

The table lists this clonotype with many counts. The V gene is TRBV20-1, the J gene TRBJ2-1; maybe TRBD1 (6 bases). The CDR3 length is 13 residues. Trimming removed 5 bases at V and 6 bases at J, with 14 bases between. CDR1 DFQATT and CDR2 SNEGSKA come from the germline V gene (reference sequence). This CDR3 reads CSASILGGNEQFF. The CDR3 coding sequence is TGCAGTGCTTCTATATTAGGGGGCAATGAGCAGTTCTTC.

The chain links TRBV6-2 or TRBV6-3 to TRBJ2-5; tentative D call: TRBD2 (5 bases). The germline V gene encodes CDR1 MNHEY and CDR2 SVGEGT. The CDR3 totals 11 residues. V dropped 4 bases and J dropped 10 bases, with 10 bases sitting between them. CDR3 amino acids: CASSLGRDQYF. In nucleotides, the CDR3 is TGTGCCAGCAGTTTAGGACGGGACCAGTACTTC.

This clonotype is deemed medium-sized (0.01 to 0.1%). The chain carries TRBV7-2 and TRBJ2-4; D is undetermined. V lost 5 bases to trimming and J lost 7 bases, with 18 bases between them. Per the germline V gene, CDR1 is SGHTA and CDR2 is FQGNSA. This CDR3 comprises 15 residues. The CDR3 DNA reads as TGTGCCAGCAGCGTAGACTGGCGGTCCGAGAACATTCAGTACTTC. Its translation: CASSVDWRSENIQYF.

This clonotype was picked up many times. CDR3 sequence: CASSQSFGTLLREQYF. CDR3 coding DNA: TGTGCCAGCAGCCAGAGTTTCGGGACACTGCTTAGAGAGCAGTACTTC. V gene TRBV3-1 combines with J gene TRBJ2-7; TRBD1 is a possible D gene (6 bases). V was pared by 3 bases and J by 7 bases, with 22 bases between. The V gene's germline CDR1 is LGHDT and CDR2 YNNKEL (reference sequence). The CDR3 runs to 16 residues.

CDR3 in DNA: TGTGCCAGCAGTCCCCCGACAGGGGGGAGGGAGTTCTTC. Its translation is CASSPPTGGREFF. The J gene is TRBJ2-1, the V gene TRBV28, with TRBD1 matching over 9 bases. Trimming took 5 bases from V and 14 from J; bases not matched to a gene: 10. Germline loops: CDR1 MDHEN, CDR2 SYDVKM. This CDR3 region has 13 residues.

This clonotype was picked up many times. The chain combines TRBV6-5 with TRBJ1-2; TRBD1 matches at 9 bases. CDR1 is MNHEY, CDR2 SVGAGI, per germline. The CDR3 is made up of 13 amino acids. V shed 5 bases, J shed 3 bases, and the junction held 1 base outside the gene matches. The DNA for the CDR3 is TGTGCCAGCAGTAGGGACAGGGACTATGGCTACACCTTC. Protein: CASSRDRDYGYTF.

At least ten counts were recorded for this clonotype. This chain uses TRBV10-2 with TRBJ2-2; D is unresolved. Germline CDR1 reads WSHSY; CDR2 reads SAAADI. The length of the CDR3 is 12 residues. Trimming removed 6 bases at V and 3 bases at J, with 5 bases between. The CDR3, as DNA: TGCGCCAGCAGAGGACACACCGGGGAGCTGTTTTTT. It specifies CASRGHTGELFF.

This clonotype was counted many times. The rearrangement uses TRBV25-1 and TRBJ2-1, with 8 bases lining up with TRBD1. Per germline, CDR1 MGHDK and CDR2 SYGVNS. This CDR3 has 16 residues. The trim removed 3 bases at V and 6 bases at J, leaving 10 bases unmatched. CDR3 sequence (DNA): TGTGCCAGCAGTGATACTCCAGGACAGGGTAGCAATGAGCAGTTCTTC. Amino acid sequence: CASSDTPGQGSNEQFF.

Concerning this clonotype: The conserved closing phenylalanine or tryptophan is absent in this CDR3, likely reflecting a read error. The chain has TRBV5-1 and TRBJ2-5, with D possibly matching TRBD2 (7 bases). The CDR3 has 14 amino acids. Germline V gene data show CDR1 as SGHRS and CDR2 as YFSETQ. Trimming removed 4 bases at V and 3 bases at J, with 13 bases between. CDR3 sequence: CASSPTGGEETQYS. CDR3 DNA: TGCGCCAGCAGCCCGACGGGGGGCGAAGAGACCCAGTACTCC.